These 9 T cell receptor beta chains share one sample of origin, sequenced in a study of T cell changes during pregnancy in multiple sclerosis (dated by TCRdb to between 2018 and 2020). The library was prepared using the immunoSEQ multiplex PCR assay. The source is immuneACCESS, and TCRdb retained only in-frame sequences with V and J called. Part of the clones is not carried over; for the studies checked, unresolved V genes explain less than half of this, and the remainder is unexplained. The sample table lists 34,000 or so clones, 85% to 90% of them with a count of one. The ten largest clonotypes hold roughly 4.8% of the sample. Sequencing was performed on CD8+ T cells from peripheral blood mononuclear cells, taken after pregnancy. These receptors were collected from a female donor with multiple sclerosis, enrolled in a pregnancy study.

V is TRBV19 and J is TRBJ2-2, with 9 bases fitting TRBD1. Germline V CDR1 and CDR2: LNHDA, SQIVND (reference sequence). Trimming removed 5 bases from V and 3 bases from J; junction bases left unmatched: 7. The CDR3 contains 16 residues. Here the CDR3 DNA reads TGTGCCAGTAGTCCTAACCGGGACAGGGACACCGGGGAGCTGTTTTTT. Translated, it gives CASSPNRDRDTGELFF.

V is TRBV6-4 and J is TRBJ2-1; no definite D call. Trimming shortened V by 4 bases and J by 0 bases, and 10 bases separated the two germline ends. The CDR3 spans 15 residues. Germline CDR1 and CDR2: MRHNA and SNTAGT. The CDR3 protein is CASSAVADSYNEQFF. Written as DNA, the CDR3 is TGTGCCAGCAGTGCGGTAGCCGACTCCTACAATGAGCAGTTCTTC.

The rearrangement links TRBV4-1 to TRBJ2-3, with TRBD2 matching over 10 bases. Germline lookup yields CDR1 MGHRA and CDR2 YSYEKL. This CDR3 comprises 20 residues. With V trimmed by 0 bases and J by 0 bases, 12 bases remained unmatched. CDR3 coding DNA: TGCGCCAGCAGCCAAGAACTCGGGCTAGCGGGGGACTCTAGCACAGATACGCAGTATTTT. Encoded protein: CASSQELGLAGDSSTDTQYF.

This chain links TRBV9 with TRBJ2-3, with D maybe TRBD2 (7 bases). The germline V gene has CDR1 SGDLS and CDR2 YYNGEE. The CDR3 is 15 amino acids. V was clipped by 0 bases and J by 1 base, with 9 bases between them. The CDR3 nucleotides are TGTGCCAGCAGCGTAGCGGGGGGCCGCACAGATACGCAGTATTTT. This gives the protein CASSVAGGRTDTQYF.

This clone was recorded once. The chain is built from TRBV9 and TRBJ1-3, with a weak D call TRBD1 (6 bases). Germline V gives CDR1 SGDLS, CDR2 YYNGEE. CDR3 size: 16 residues. The V and J ends lost 3 bases and 0 bases respectively, with 13 bases between them. The CDR3: CASSGGGPSSGNTIYF. The CDR3 nucleotides are TGTGCCAGCAGCGGAGGGGGACCCTCCTCTGGAAACACCATATATTTT.

CDR3: CASRGGGINEKLFF. The CDR3, as DNA: TGTGCCAGCAGGGGAGGGGGGATTAATGAAAAACTGTTTTTT. This sequence joins TRBV6-1 and TRBJ1-4, with D possibly being TRBD1 (6 bases). CDR3 length: 14 residues. The germline V gene encodes CDR1 MNHNS and CDR2 SASEGT. V lost 6 bases, J lost 4 bases, and 12 bases lay in between.

The chain links TRBV7-7 to TRBJ2-2; D is undetermined. V was pared by 8 bases and J by 7 bases, with 11 bases between. The CDR3 has 12 amino acids. CDR1 is SSHAT and CDR2 is FNYEAQ in the germline V gene (reference sequence). The CDR3: CASSRGGGELFF. The CDR3 nucleotides are TGTGCCAGCTCCCGCGGTGGCGGGGAGCTGTTTTTT.

The CDR3 here is CASSFGLSYEQYF. Here the CDR3 DNA reads TGTGCCAGCAGCTTTGGACTCTCCTACGAGCAGTACTTC. The rearrangement uses TRBV7-2 and TRBJ2-7; a weak D match, TRBD2 (5 bases). The V end lost 3 bases, the J end lost 0 bases, and 6 bases lay between the germline ends. Germline-derived CDR1 and CDR2 are SGHTA and FQGNSA. The CDR3 totals 13 residues.

The chain recombines TRBV5-1 with TRBJ2-7; weak D call: TRBD2 (6 bases). The germline V gene has CDR1 SGHRS and CDR2 YFSETQ. This CDR3 has 18 amino acids. Trimming pared 4 bases from V and 2 bases from J, leaving 25 bases between. The CDR3 sequence: CASSHGVSGGWDPYEQYF. The CDR3 coding sequence is TGCGCCAGCAGCCATGGGGTGTCCGGGGGTTGGGACCCCTACGAGCAGTACTTC.